These 14 T cell receptor beta chains were sequenced from one sample in a study of blood T cell repertoires in COVID-19. TCRdb's table, derived via immunoSEQ multiplex PCR, lists solely in-frame clones and lacks some. The sample holds some 250,000 clones, roughly 87% seen once. Sequencing was performed on peripheral blood. These receptors originate from a man in his fifties or sixties who had recovered from COVID-19.

This clone has just one count. J is TRBJ2-1 and V is TRBV9; tentative D call: TRBD1 (5 bases). CDR3 length: 15 amino acids. The germline V gene encodes CDR1 SGDLS and CDR2 YYNGEE. V lost 0 bases and J 8 bases, leaving 15 bases between the germline ends. The CDR3 coding sequence is TGTGCCAGCAGCGTAGGGGGCTATATAGGGGATGAGCAGTTCTTC. Translated, it gives CASSVGGYIGDEQFF.

The V call is TRBV6-5, the J call TRBJ2-2; TRBD1 might be the D (5 bases). V lost 7 bases to trimming and J lost 0 bases, with 6 bases between them. This CDR3 contains 13 residues. Germline loops: CDR1 MNHEY, CDR2 SVGAGI. As DNA, the CDR3 is TGTGCCAGCATCAGGGCGAACACCGGGGAGCTGTTTTTT. Translating it yields CASIRANTGELFF.

This clone was recorded once. The J gene is TRBJ2-3, the V gene TRBV4-1, with a weak D call TRBD2 (5 bases). V lost 4 bases, J lost 0 bases, and 14 bases lay in between. The CDR3 runs 16 residues. From germline, CDR1 is MGHRA and CDR2 YSYEKL. CDR3 residues: CASSRPRTSSTDTQYF. The CDR3 region has the DNA TGCGCCAGCAGCCGTCCCAGGACTTCTAGCACAGATACGCAGTATTTT.

This clone was observed a handful of times. The chain couples TRBV6-5 to TRBJ1-2; TRBD1 agrees at 8 bases. The trim removed 6 bases at V and 4 bases at J, leaving 1 base unmatched. Germline CDR1 and CDR2: MNHEY and SVGAGI. This CDR3 spans 12 amino acids. The CDR3 region has the DNA TGTGCCAGCAGGACAGGGGCCTATGGCTACACCTTC. Protein: CASRTGAYGYTF.

The chain combines TRBV5-4 with TRBJ1-2; 7 positions agree with TRBD1. Germline CDR1 reads SGHNT; CDR2 reads YYREEE (reference sequence). The CDR3 sequence is 14 residues long. V gave up 0 bases and J gave up 7 bases; unmatched junction bases: 6. CDR3 region: CASSLGGGVAGYTF. CDR3 DNA sequence: TGTGCCAGCAGCTTGGGAGGGGGCGTCGCTGGCTACACCTTC.

The CDR3 sequence: CATSDVQGNGELFF. The CDR3 DNA reads TGTGCCACCAGTGACGTACAGGGGAACGGGGAGCTGTTTTTT. The chain carries TRBV24-1 and TRBJ2-2, with 7 bases lining up with TRBD1. The CDR3 contains 14 residues. From germline, CDR1 is KGHDR and CDR2 SFDVKD. V was pared by 4 bases and J by 7 bases, with 5 bases of the junction left unmatched.

The chain is built from TRBV7-2 and TRBJ2-5; 8 bases agree with TRBD2. The CDR3 runs 17 residues. The trim removed 5 bases at V and 5 bases at J, leaving 16 bases unmatched. CDR1 SGHTA and CDR2 FQGNSA come from the germline V gene. CDR3 DNA sequence: TGTGCCAGCAGCCTCCTCCCCCCGGTGATAGCGGGGGAGACCCAGTACTTC. Its translation: CASSLLPPVIAGETQYF.

The chain uses TRBV6-6 and TRBJ1-5, with 12 positions matching TRBD1. The CDR3 spans 16 residues. Germline lookup yields CDR1 MNHNY and CDR2 SVGAGI (reference sequence). The J segment lost 7 bases and the V segment lost 2 bases, leaving 6 bases of the junction unmatched. CDR3 sequence: CASSYRDRGRKQPQHF. For the CDR3, the DNA is TGTGCCAGCAGTTACAGGGACAGGGGGCGGAAACAGCCCCAGCATTTT.

V and J are TRBV11-2 and TRBJ2-7, with a weak D call TRBD1 (5 bases). The V gene's germline CDR1 is SGHAT and CDR2 FQNNGV. The CDR3 is 12 amino acids. V was shortened by 5 bases and J by 9 bases, with 14 bases between the two germline ends. The CDR3 DNA reads TGTGCCAGCAGCCGCAGGGATCTAGGGCAGTACTTC. Translated: CASSRRDLGQYF.

J is TRBJ1-2 and V is TRBV6-5; possible D gene TRBD1, 5 bases. CDR1 is MNHEY, CDR2 SVGAGI, per germline. Trimming took 4 bases from V and 3 from J, leaving 9 bases between them. The CDR3 loop spans 13 amino acids. Here the CDR3 DNA reads TGTGCCAGCAGTTGGGCGGGGGACTATGGCTACACCTTC. It codes for CASSWAGDYGYTF.

The gene calls are TRBV27 and TRBJ1-2; 8 bases are shared with TRBD1. After removal of 6 bases from V and 2 bases from J, the junction contained 11 bases not matched to a gene. The CDR3 sequence is 16 residues long. Germline loops: CDR1 MNHEY, CDR2 SMNVEV (reference sequence). CDR3 loop: CASRLKGTGINYGYTF. The CDR3 nucleotides are TGTGCCAGCAGACTCAAGGGGACAGGCATAAACTATGGCTACACCTTC.

The CDR3 coding sequence is TGCGCCAGCAGTGATAGTGGGACAGGGGGTTCACCCCTCCACTTT. Translation: CASSDSGTGGSPLHF. The chain is built from TRBV10-2 and TRBJ1-6, with TRBD1 matching over 11 bases. The V gene end was trimmed by 3 bases and the J gene end by 9 bases; junction bases not matched to a gene: 4. CDR1 and CDR2 from the germline V gene are WSHSY and SAAADI. This CDR3 has 15 residues.

This chain joins TRBV5-1 and TRBJ2-7, with TRBD1 identical over 7 bases. The CDR3 has 16 amino acids. V lost 1 base, J lost 0 bases, and 7 bases stayed unmatched. Germline CDR1 reads SGHRS; CDR2 reads YFSETQ. The CDR3: CASSLQVGQSSYEQYF. The CDR3 DNA reads as TGCGCCAGCAGCTTGCAAGTGGGACAGAGCTCCTACGAGCAGTACTTC. The entire variable domain, with the rest obtained from reference TRBV5-1 and TRBJ2-7, is as follows: KAGVTQTPRYLIKTRGQQVTLSCSPISGHRSVSWYQQTPGQGLQFLFEYFSETQRNKGNFPGRFSGRQFSNSRSEMNVSTLELGDSALYLCASSLQVGQSSYEQYFGPGTRLTVT.

This chain uses TRBV5-1 with TRBJ2-5; TRBD2 matches 7 bases. Germline assignment: CDR1 SGHRS and CDR2 YFSETQ. CDR3 length equals 16 residues. V was pared by 4 bases and J by 2 bases, with 11 bases of the junction left unmatched. The CDR3 DNA follows: TGCGCCAGCAGCCTTACCGGGACTACAAAACAAGAGACCCAGTACTTC. It specifies CASSLTGTTKQETQYF.